The clone carrying this T cell receptor (beta chain) has ten or more counts. Its antigen is currently unknown. TCRdb recomputed calls from the RT-PCR reads with MiXCR, one row per CDR3 protein. The repertoire holds 700,000 to 800,000 distinct CDR3 sequences, with around a sixth as singletons. With V trimmed by 5 bases and J by 3 bases, 3 bases remained unmatched. Germline V CDR1 and CDR2: SGHTA, FQGNSA. The CDR3 length is 13 residues. The data were taken from a study of response to subunit inactivated influenza vaccine. General observations from the study: Every seasonal influenza vaccination brings in few new T cells, the authors suggested.

The TCR originated in a man between 45 and 60 years old who received an inactivated influenza vaccine. This sequence joins TRBV7-2 and TRBJ2-7, with 8 bases aligning to TRBD1. This sample comprised PBMCs from blood, obtained more than 4 days after vaccination. The CDR3 coding sequence is TGTGCCAGCAGCACAGACAGGGGCTACGAGCAGTACTTC. Translating it yields CASSTDRGYEQYF.